This entry features one T cell receptor (beta chain) sequence. The data derive from a study of shared clonotypes between healthy human individuals. Trimming left V 6 bases short and J 7 bases short, with 15 bases between. This CDR3 region has 13 residues. Germline V gene lookup returns CDR1 MNHEY and CDR2 SVGAGI. Some clones are missing from TCRdb's copy, which holds only in-frame ones; the method was immunoSEQ multiplex PCR. The sample records millions of clones, more than 80% being singletons. The chain joins TRBV6-5 to TRBJ1-2, with a weak D call TRBD1 (6 bases). This clonotype was obtained from a man between 18 and 29 years old in good health. Material: naive CD4+ T cells sorted from blood. Described subset: CD45RA+ positively selected. CDR3 nucleotide sequence: TGTGCCAGCAGCTTCGACAGGCGGGTTGGCTACACCTTC. It codes for CASSFDRRVGYTF.